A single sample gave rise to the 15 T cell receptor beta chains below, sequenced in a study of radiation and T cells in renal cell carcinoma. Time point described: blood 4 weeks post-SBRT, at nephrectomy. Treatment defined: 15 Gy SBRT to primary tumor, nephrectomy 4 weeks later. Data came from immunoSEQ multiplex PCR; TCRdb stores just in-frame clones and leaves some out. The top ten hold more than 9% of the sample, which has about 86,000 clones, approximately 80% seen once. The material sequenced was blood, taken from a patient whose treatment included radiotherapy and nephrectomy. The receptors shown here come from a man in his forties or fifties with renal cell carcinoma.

CDR3 sequence reads: CASSLIGYEQYF. In DNA, the CDR3 is TGTGCCAGCAGCCTCATAGGTTACGAGCAGTACTTC. The chain employs TRBV13 and TRBJ2-7, with D unclear. Per germline, CDR1 PRHDT and CDR2 FYEKMQ (reference sequence). Trimming stripped 5 bases from V and 4 bases from J, with 9 bases between. The CDR3 has 12 amino acids. Full variable domain (remainder filled in from reference TRBV13 and TRBJ2-7): AAGVIQSPRHLIKEKRETATLKCYPIPRHDTVYWYQQGPGQDPQFLISFYEKMQSDKGSIPDRFSAQQFSDYHSELNMSSLELGDSALYFCASSLIGYEQYFGPGTRLTVT.

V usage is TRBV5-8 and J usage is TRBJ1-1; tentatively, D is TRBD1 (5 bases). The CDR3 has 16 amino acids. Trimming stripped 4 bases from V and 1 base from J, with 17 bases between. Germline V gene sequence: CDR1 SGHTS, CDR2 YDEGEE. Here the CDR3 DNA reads TGTGCCAGCAGCCAACCGTCGCCGGGGGAGAACACTGAAGCTTTCTTT. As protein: CASSQPSPGENTEAFF.

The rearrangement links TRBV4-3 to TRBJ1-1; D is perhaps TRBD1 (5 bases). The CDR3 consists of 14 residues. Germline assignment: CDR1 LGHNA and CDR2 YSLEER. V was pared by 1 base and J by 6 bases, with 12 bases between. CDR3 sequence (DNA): TGCGCCAGCAGCCAAGCCTTCAGGGCCGCTGAAGCTTTCTTT. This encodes CASSQAFRAAEAFF.

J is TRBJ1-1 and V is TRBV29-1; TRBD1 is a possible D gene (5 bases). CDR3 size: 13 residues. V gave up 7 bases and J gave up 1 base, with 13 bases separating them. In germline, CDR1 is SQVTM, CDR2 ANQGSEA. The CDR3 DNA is TGCAGCGCTCCACAGGAACAGAACACTGAAGCTTTCTTT. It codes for CSAPQEQNTEAFF.

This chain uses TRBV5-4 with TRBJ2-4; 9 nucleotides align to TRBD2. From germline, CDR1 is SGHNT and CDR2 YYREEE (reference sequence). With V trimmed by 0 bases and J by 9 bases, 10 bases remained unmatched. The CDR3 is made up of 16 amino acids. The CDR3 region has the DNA TGTGCCAGCAGCTTGGTATTAGCGGGAGCCCGAGCCATTCAGTACTTC. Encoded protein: CASSLVLAGARAIQYF.

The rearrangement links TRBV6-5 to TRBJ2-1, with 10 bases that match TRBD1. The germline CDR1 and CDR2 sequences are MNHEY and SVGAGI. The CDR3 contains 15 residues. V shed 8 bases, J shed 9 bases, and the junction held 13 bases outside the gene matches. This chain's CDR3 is CASHPPGTGDIEQFF. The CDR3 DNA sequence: TGTGCCAGCCATCCCCCCGGGACAGGGGACATTGAGCAGTTCTTC.

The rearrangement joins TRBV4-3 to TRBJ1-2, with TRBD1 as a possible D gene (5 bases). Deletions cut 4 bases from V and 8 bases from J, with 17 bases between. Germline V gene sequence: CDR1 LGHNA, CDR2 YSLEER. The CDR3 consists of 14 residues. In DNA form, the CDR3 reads TGCGCCAGCAGCCGGCGAGGTAGGGGTCAAGGCTACACCTTC. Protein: CASSRRGRGQGYTF.

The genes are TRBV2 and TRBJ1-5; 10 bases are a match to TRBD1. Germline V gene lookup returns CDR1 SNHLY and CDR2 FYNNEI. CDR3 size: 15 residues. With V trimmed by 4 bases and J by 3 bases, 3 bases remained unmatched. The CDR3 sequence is CASSGDRGFNQPQHF. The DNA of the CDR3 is TGTGCCAGCAGTGGGGACAGGGGATTCAATCAGCCCCAGCATTTT.

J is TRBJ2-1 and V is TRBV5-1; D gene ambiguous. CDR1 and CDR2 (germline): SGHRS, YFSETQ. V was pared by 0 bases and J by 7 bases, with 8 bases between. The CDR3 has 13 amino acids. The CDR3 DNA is TGCGCCAGCAGCTTGGGGGGTAAAAATGAGCAGTTCTTC. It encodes CASSLGGKNEQFF.

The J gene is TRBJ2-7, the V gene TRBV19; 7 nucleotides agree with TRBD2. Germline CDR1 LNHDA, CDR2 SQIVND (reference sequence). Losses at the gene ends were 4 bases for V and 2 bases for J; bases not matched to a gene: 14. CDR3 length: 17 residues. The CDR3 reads CASSRSSGGFVPYEQYF. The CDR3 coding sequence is TGTGCCAGTAGTAGATCTTCGGGGGGTTTCGTTCCCTACGAGCAGTACTTC.

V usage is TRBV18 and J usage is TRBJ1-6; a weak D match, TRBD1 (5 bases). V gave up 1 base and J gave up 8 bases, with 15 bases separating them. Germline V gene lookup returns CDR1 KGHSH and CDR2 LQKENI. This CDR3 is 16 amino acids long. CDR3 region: CASSPQMGTFDSPLHF. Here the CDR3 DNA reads TGTGCCAGCTCACCACAAATGGGGACGTTTGATTCACCCCTCCACTTT.

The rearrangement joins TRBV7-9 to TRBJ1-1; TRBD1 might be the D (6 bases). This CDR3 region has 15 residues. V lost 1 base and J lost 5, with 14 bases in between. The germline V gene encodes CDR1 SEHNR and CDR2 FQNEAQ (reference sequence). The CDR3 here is CASSLDGRGRTEAFF. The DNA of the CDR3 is TGTGCCAGCAGCTTAGATGGCAGGGGACGGACTGAAGCTTTCTTT.

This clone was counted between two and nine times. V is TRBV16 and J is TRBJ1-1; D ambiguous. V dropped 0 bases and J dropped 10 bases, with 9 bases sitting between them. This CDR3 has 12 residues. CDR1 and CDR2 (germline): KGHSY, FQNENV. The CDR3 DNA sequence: TGTGCCAGCAGCCAATCGACGGGTCTAGCTTTCTTT. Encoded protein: CASSQSTGLAFF.

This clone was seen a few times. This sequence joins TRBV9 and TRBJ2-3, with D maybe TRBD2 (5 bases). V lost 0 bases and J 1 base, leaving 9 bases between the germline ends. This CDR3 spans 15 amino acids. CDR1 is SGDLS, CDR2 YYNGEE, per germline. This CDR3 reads CASSVAFGGTDTQYF. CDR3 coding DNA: TGTGCCAGCAGCGTAGCTTTCGGGGGCACAGATACGCAGTATTTT.

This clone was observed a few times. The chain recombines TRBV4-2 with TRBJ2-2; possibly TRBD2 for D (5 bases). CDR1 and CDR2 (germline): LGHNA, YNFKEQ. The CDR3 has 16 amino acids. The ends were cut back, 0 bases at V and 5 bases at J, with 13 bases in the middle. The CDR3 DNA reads TGTGCCAGCAGCCAAGAAGCTTTGCCGGGGACCGGGGAGCTGTTTTTT. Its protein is CASSQEALPGTGELFF.